The entry below gives a single T cell receptor beta chain sequence along with its context. The V gene lost 0 bases and the J gene lost 6 bases, with 16 bases spanning the gap. Germline V gives CDR1 SGHRS, CDR2 YFSETQ. The CDR3 covers 16 residues. This sample is part of a study of T cells of healthy individuals. A single record per CDR3 protein comes from TCRdb applying MiXCR to the 5' RACE reads. Of 95,000 to 100,000 distinct CDR3 sequences listed, roughly 15% are singletons. This rearrangement joins TRBV5-1 to TRBJ2-1; a weak D match, TRBD2 (5 bases). This receptor was taken from a human donor in good health. Written as DNA, the CDR3 is TGCGCCAGCAGCTTGGCCGGGATCGTGTCGGGCAATGAGCAGTTCTTC. Protein product: CASSLAGIVSGNEQFF.